This T cell receptor beta chain was captured by sequencing in a study of T cells in Graves' hyperthyroidism and ophthalmopathy. General observations from the study: Most expanded thyroid clonotypes above 0.001 also appeared in blood.

This clonotype was counted at least ten times. Its antigen is not known. RNA transcripts yielded amplified TCR beta CDR3 regions. During a first-round RT-PCR of the TCR CDR3, the HTBI primer set was used. TCRdb processed the multiplex PCR reads anew with MiXCR; each CDR3 protein has one entry. This sample carries under 550,000 distinct CDR3 sequences, approximately 13% of them seen once, and the ten largest clones take 5% to 6%. The sequenced sample was blood. This clonotype was sampled from a woman under 30 with Graves' hyperthyroidism.

CDR3 loop: CAWSWAGGYNEQFF. CDR3 in DNA: TGTGCCTGGAGTTGGGCGGGGGGGTACAATGAGCAGTTCTTC. V usage is TRBV30 and J usage is TRBJ2-1; 9 nucleotides line up with TRBD2. The CDR3 sequence is 14 residues long. From germline, CDR1 is GTSNPN and CDR2 SVGIG (reference sequence). Trimming at V came to 2 bases and at J to 4 bases, leaving 3 bases not matched to a gene.